The 6 T cell receptor beta chains given below trace back to one sample, sequenced in a study of shared clonotypes between healthy human individuals. Clones were read by immunoSEQ multiplex PCR, and TCRdb kept only the in-frame ones, dropping some. The sample lists 2 million to 3 million clones, 80% to 95% occurring once. Input material: naive CD4+ T cells from PBMCs. The subset is: CD45RA+ positively selected. The receptors were sampled from a man aged 18 to 30 in good health. Some clones in this sample may be carry-over from other donors' samples.

CDR3 sequence (DNA): TGTGCCAGCAGCCTAGCGGGAGGGAACGAGCAGTACTTC. Translating it yields CASSLAGGNEQYF. The chain uses TRBV2 and TRBJ2-7, with 12 bases aligning to TRBD2. Germline V gene sequence: CDR1 SNHLY, CDR2 FYNNEI. The CDR3 has 13 residues. The V and J ends lost 6 bases and 5 bases, in that order; junction bases with no gene match: 2.

The chain joins TRBV29-1 to TRBJ1-1; D is unclear. V was pared by 4 bases and J by 1 base, with 10 bases between. This CDR3 comprises 13 residues. Germline V gives CDR1 SQVTM, CDR2 ANQGSEA. The CDR3 loop is CSVASSGNTEAFF. As DNA, the CDR3 is TGCAGCGTTGCCTCTTCCGGGAACACTGAAGCTTTCTTT.

This clone appeared a few times. The rearrangement uses TRBV18 and TRBJ1-1; D remains unclear. V was pared by 2 bases and J by 8 bases, with 9 bases between. The CDR3 is made up of 12 amino acids. Germline CDR1 reads KGHSH; CDR2 reads LQKENI. CDR3 nucleotides: TGTGCCAGCTCACCAACGACGCCCGAAGCTTTCTTT. As protein: CASSPTTPEAFF.

This rearrangement joins TRBV27 to TRBJ1-2; a weak D match, TRBD1 (5 bases). Deletions cut 3 bases from V and 4 bases from J, with 12 bases between. Germline V gene sequence: CDR1 MNHEY, CDR2 SMNVEV (reference sequence). The CDR3 is 14 residues long. CDR3 in amino acids: CASSFSGAPYGYTF. CDR3 sequence (DNA): TGTGCCAGCAGTTTTTCTGGGGCGCCCTATGGCTACACCTTC.

The chain carries TRBV18 and TRBJ2-1, with 9 bases lining up with TRBD2. V dropped 2 bases and J dropped 1; count of bases not matched to a gene: 6. The CDR3 has 17 residues. Germline V gene lookup returns CDR1 KGHSH and CDR2 LQKENI. The CDR3 nucleotides are TGTGCCAGCTCACCATTGACAGCGGGGGGATCCTACAATGAGCAGTTCTTC. Its protein product is CASSPLTAGGSYNEQFF.

This chain uses TRBV6-1 with TRBJ2-7; TRBD1 aligns across 10 bases. The V and J ends lost 8 bases and 5 bases, in that order; junction bases with no gene match: 6. The CDR3 covers 13 residues. CDR1 MNHNS and CDR2 SASEGT come from the germline V gene. The CDR3 nucleotides are TGTGCCAGCTGGACAGGGGGAGACCACGAGCAGTACTTC. Translated, it gives CASWTGGDHEQYF.